These 22 T cell receptor beta chains originate from one sample sequenced in a study of T cell responses to AZD1222 COVID-19 vaccine. Only in-frame clones appear in the TCRdb table, and some are missing; sequencing was by immunoSEQ multiplex PCR. The data hold about 100,000 clones, with 85% to 90% observed a single time. The source material was peripheral blood, sampled on day 0 of AZD1222 vaccination. The receptors here all came from an adult in good health.

Concerning this clone itself: At one boundary the junction diverges from the germline segment, which might be a read error. The chain carries TRBV5-1 and TRBJ2-1, with a possible D match to TRBD1 (5 bases). This CDR3 is 12 amino acids long. CDR1 SGHRS and CDR2 YFSETQ come from the germline V gene. CDR3 loop: CASRRQGYEQLF. CDR3 nucleotides: TGCGCCAGCAGGAGGCAGGGCTACGAGCAGCTCTTC.

The chain is built from TRBV4-3 and TRBJ1-2, with unresolved D. The CDR3 covers 15 residues. V was shortened by 0 bases and J by 7 bases, with 15 bases between the two germline ends. Germline loops: CDR1 LGHNA, CDR2 YSLEER. The CDR3 DNA reads TGCGCCAGCAGCCAAGATCTTAGGAGGGAAAGTGGCTACACCTTC. Translated: CASSQDLRRESGYTF.

The chain couples TRBV28 to TRBJ2-1; TRBD2 agrees at 12 bases. V lost 5 bases, J lost 9 bases, and 5 bases stayed unmatched. Germline loops: CDR1 MDHEN, CDR2 SYDVKM. The CDR3 sequence is 14 residues long. The CDR3 DNA sequence: TGTGCCAGCAGTCCTAGCGGGGGGGCAGGTGAGCAGTTCTTC. Protein: CASSPSGGAGEQFF. Combining the CDR3 with reference TRBV28 and TRBJ2-1 gives the whole variable domain DVKVTQSSRYLVKRTGEKVFLECVQDMDHENMFWYRQDPGLGLRLIYFSYDVKMKEKGDIPEGYSVSREKKERFSLILESASTNQTSMYLCASSPSGGAGEQFFGPGTRLTVL.

The J gene is TRBJ2-2, the V gene TRBV5-1, with D possibly TRBD2 on 5 matching bases. Germline-derived CDR1 and CDR2 are SGHRS and YFSETQ. The CDR3 totals 16 residues. Trimming took 1 base from V and 0 from J, leaving 10 bases between them. CDR3 nucleotides: TGCGCCAGCAGCTTGCGCCGGGGTTCGAACACCGGGGAGCTGTTTTTT. Its translation: CASSLRRGSNTGELFF.

The chain employs TRBV6-5 and TRBJ1-5; D remains ambiguous. This CDR3 comprises 14 residues. Germline CDR1 MNHEY, CDR2 SVGAGI. Between the trimmed V and J ends, which lost 8 bases and 0 bases, there was a span of 11 bases. The DNA of the CDR3 is TGTGCCAGCGGAAACGTCTATAGCAATCAGCCCCAGCATTTT. It translates to CASGNVYSNQPQHF.

The chain employs TRBV7-2 and TRBJ1-4, with D perhaps matching TRBD1 (5 bases). The germline V and J ends were trimmed by 1 base and 6 bases, with 12 bases remaining between them. The CDR3 consists of 15 residues. Per germline, CDR1 SGHTA and CDR2 FQGNSA. The CDR3 is CASSLVVGRDEKLFF. In DNA, the CDR3 is TGTGCCAGCAGCTTAGTGGTGGGGCGCGATGAAAAACTGTTTTTT. Together with reference TRBV7-2 and TRBJ1-4, the CDR3 gives the full variable domain: GAGVSQSPSNKVTEKGKDVELRCDPISGHTALYWYRQSLGQGLEFLIYFQGNSAPDKSGLPSDRFSAERTGGSVSTLTIQRTQQEDSAVYLCASSLVVGRDEKLFFGSGTQLSVL.

This chain uses TRBV6-2 or TRBV6-3 with TRBJ2-7; D is unresolved. Per germline, CDR1 MNHEY and CDR2 SVGEGT. The CDR3 loop spans 12 amino acids. V was clipped by 4 bases and J by 3 bases, with 7 bases between them. CDR3 sequence (DNA): TGTGCCAGCAGTTCGAACGACTACGAGCAGTACTTC. Translating it yields CASSSNDYEQYF.

The chain recombines TRBV6-5 with TRBJ1-5; D call uncertain. The CDR3 contains 15 residues. Trimming took off 0 bases at V and 3 bases at J, with 9 bases between the two ends. Germline assignment: CDR1 MNHEY and CDR2 SVGAGI. This CDR3 is CASSYSHQYNQPQHF. The CDR3 DNA is TGTGCCAGCAGTTACTCGCATCAGTACAATCAGCCCCAGCATTTT.

For the CDR3, the DNA is TGTGCCAGCAGCCCAACGACAGTCTACGAGCAGTACTTC. Its translation: CASSPTTVYEQYF. This chain joins TRBV7-8 and TRBJ2-7, with a tentative D call TRBD1 (5 bases). The germline gives CDR1 SGHVS, CDR2 FQNEAQ. The CDR3 sequence is 13 residues long. Between the trimmed V and J ends, which lost 5 bases and 3 bases, there was a span of 11 bases.

The rearrangement uses TRBV14 and TRBJ1-4, with D perhaps matching TRBD1 (5 bases). V was pared by 1 base and J by 3 bases, with 18 bases between. The CDR3 spans 18 residues. The V gene's germline CDR1 is SGHDN and CDR2 FVKESK. CDR3 nucleotides: TGTGCCAGCAGCCAAGGGCTGACAGCTCAGGGAGCTAATGAAAAACTGTTTTTT. It codes for CASSQGLTAQGANEKLFF.

This chain uses TRBV15 with TRBJ1-5; 7 bases align to TRBD1. Losses at the gene ends were 1 base for V and 7 bases for J; bases not matched to a gene: 7. The CDR3 contains 15 residues. CDR1 and CDR2 (germline): LNHNV, YYDKDF (reference sequence). CDR3: CATSRGPTGRQPQHF. In DNA form, the CDR3 reads TGTGCCACCAGCAGAGGACCGACAGGGCGGCAGCCCCAGCATTTT.

CDR3 sequence: CASSFDSQGVKNIQYF. CDR3 bases: TGTGCCAGCAGCTTCGACTCCCAGGGTGTCAAAAACATTCAGTACTTC. V and J are TRBV5-5 and TRBJ2-4; D perhaps matches TRBD1 (5 bases). V gave up 2 bases and J gave up 3 bases, with 15 bases separating them. CDR1 is SGHKS, CDR2 YYEKEE, per germline (reference sequence). The CDR3 has 16 residues.

This clone came up once. The rearrangement uses TRBV5-1 and TRBJ2-7; D perhaps matches TRBD2 (6 bases). CDR3 size: 13 residues. Trimming removed 2 bases from V and 5 bases from J, with 11 bases in between. The germline V gene encodes CDR1 SGHRS and CDR2 YFSETQ. DNA for the CDR3: TGCGCCAGCAGCTTCTCGGGGGTCAACGAGCAGTACTTC. Translated, it gives CASSFSGVNEQYF.

In its sample, this clone was seen once. This rearrangement joins TRBV25-1 to TRBJ1-5, with a possible D match to TRBD1 (5 bases). Trimming removed 4 bases at V and 0 bases at J, with 10 bases between. Germline lookup yields CDR1 MGHDK and CDR2 SYGVNS. This CDR3 is built from 15 residues. The CDR3 protein is CASSGGLSSNQPQHF. The CDR3 coding sequence is TGTGCCAGCAGTGGGGGGTTAAGTAGCAATCAGCCCCAGCATTTT. The full variable domain, completed using reference TRBV25-1 and TRBJ1-5, is EADIYQTPRYLVIGTGKKITLECSQTMGHDKMYWYQQDPGMELHLIHYSYGVNSTEKGDLSSESTVSRIRTEHFPLTLESARPSHTSQYLCASSGGLSSNQPQHFGDGTRLSIL.

The chain uses TRBV7-3 and TRBJ2-3, with no clear D. The CDR3 length is 13 residues. Germline V gene data show CDR1 as SGHTA and CDR2 as FQGTGA. Trimming shortened V by 3 bases and J by 10 bases, and 14 bases separated the two germline ends. For the CDR3, the DNA is TGTGCCAGCAGCTTCGGATACGAGATGGCGCAGTATTTT. It codes for CASSFGYEMAQYF.

This chain links TRBV15 with TRBJ1-2, with 9 positions matching TRBD1. In germline, CDR1 is LNHNV, CDR2 YYDKDF (reference sequence). V was pared by 1 base and J by 9 bases, with 6 bases of the junction left unmatched. The CDR3 contains 14 residues. CDR3 sequence (DNA): TGTGCCACCAGCAGAGCCGGGACAGGGCGTCGCTACACCTTC. It is translated as CATSRAGTGRRYTF.

This chain links TRBV19 with TRBJ1-6; no reliable D call. CDR1 is LNHDA and CDR2 is SQIVND in the germline V gene (reference sequence). The V and J ends lost 3 bases and 6 bases respectively, with 9 bases between them. This CDR3 contains 14 residues. The CDR3 nucleotides read TGTGCCAGTAGTATTGGGGTGGGTAATTCACCCCTCCACTTT. Amino acids: CASSIGVGNSPLHF.

The V call is TRBV4-3, the J call TRBJ1-2; 7 bases fit TRBD1. V lost 2 bases, J lost 2 bases, and 8 bases stayed unmatched. The germline V gene encodes CDR1 LGHNA and CDR2 YSLEER. There are 16 residues in the CDR3. The CDR3, as DNA: TGCGCCAGCAGCCAATCACTTCAGGGGGTGAACTATGGCTACACCTTC. Amino acid sequence: CASSQSLQGVNYGYTF.

V and J are TRBV6-1 and TRBJ1-2; tentatively, D is TRBD1 (5 bases). The V and J ends lost 2 bases and 4 bases respectively, with 14 bases between them. This CDR3 region has 15 residues. Germline loops: CDR1 MNHNS, CDR2 SASEGT. DNA for the CDR3: TGTGCCAGCAGTGAATTTCGGGGGGGTGGCTATGGCTACACCTTC. Translation gives CASSEFRGGGYGYTF.

The CDR3 region is CASSPDGTALSGANVLTF. The CDR3 DNA sequence: TGCGCCAGCAGTCCCGATGGGACAGCTCTCTCTGGGGCCAACGTCCTGACTTTC. The chain joins TRBV4-1 to TRBJ2-6; 7 bases line up with TRBD1. The germline CDR1 and CDR2 sequences are MGHRA and YSYEKL. The CDR3 sequence is 18 residues long. After removal of 6 bases from V and 0 bases from J, the junction contained 11 bases not matched to a gene.

The V and J genes are TRBV28 and TRBJ2-7; 7 bases map to TRBD1. From germline, CDR1 is MDHEN and CDR2 SYDVKM. V gave up 10 bases and J gave up 5 bases; unmatched junction bases: 5. CDR3 size: 11 residues. In DNA form, the CDR3 reads TGTGCCACGACAGGGTTCCACGAGCAGTACTTC. Translated, it gives CATTGFHEQYF.

The V gene is TRBV28, the J gene TRBJ1-4; D is perhaps TRBD1 (6 bases). Trimming took off 3 bases at V and 7 bases at J, with 12 bases between the two ends. Germline values: CDR1 MDHEN, CDR2 SYDVKM. The CDR3 runs 14 residues. CDR3 loop: CASSLGGRGEKLFF. CDR3 in DNA: TGTGCCAGCAGTTTGGGGGGCAGAGGTGAAAAACTGTTTTTT.